The sequence of this TCR beta chain was determined in a study of technical replicates of blood from a few donors. In this sample, this clone turned up once. Here immunoSEQ multiplex PCR was the method, and the copy in TCRdb shows in-frame clones only, minus some. The data contain about 75,000 clones, around 97% of them seen just once; the ten biggest clones take up 0.18%. CDR3 size: 14 residues. V gave up 8 bases and J gave up 0 bases, with 11 bases separating them. Germline CDR1 reads MGHDK; CDR2 reads SYGVNS. The V and J genes are TRBV25-1 and TRBJ1-3; possibly TRBD1 for D (5 bases). Sample: T cells isolated from PBMCs. The sequence derives from a human donor in good health. CDR3 protein: CASGAGYSGNTIYF. Here the CDR3 DNA reads TGTGCCAGCGGGGCGGGATACTCTGGAAACACCATATATTTT.